This T cell receptor beta chain was identified during a study of a mutant IDH1 vaccine in newly diagnosed glioma. On the study more broadly: Treated individuals were around 60% male and around 40% female, averaging about 40 years of age.

Germline-derived CDR1 and CDR2 are LNHDA and SQIVND (reference sequence). The CDR3 is 15 amino acids. The V gene end was trimmed by 3 bases and the J gene end by 2 bases; junction bases not matched to a gene: 2. Profiling relied on immunoSEQ multiplex PCR, and the TCRdb table lists in-frame clones only, not all of them. Among 35,000 to 50,000 clones, 85% to 95% were seen once, and the ten largest hold about 2.1%. Stated time point: week 35, safety follow-up. The investigators gave 300 ug of mutant IDH1 20-mer peptide in each vaccine dose, together with topical imiquimod. As to this clone: Its target is not known.

The sequence derives from a man aged 50 to 60 with glioma. The input for sequencing was PBMCs, taken from a glioma patient whose treatment included an IDH1 peptide vaccine. The chain joins TRBV19 to TRBJ2-7; 12 bases line up with TRBD2. CDR3 nucleotides: TGTGCCAGTAGTATCGGACTAGCGGGGACCTACGAGCAGTACTTC. Encoded protein: CASSIGLAGTYEQYF.